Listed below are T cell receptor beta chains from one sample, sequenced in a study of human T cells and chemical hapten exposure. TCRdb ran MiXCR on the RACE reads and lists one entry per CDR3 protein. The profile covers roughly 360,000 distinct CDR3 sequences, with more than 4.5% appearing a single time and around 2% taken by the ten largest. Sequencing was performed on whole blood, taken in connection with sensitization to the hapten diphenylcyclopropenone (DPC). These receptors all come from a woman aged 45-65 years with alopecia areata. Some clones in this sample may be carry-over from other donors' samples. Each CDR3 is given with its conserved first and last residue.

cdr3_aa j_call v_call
CASSLGNVPRNEQFF TRBJ2-1 TRBV7-3
CATSRQGLRRIGTDTQYF TRBJ2-3 TRBV15
CASSQGADPQYF TRBJ2-3 TRBV3-1
CASSVAPSEASDTQYF TRBJ2-3 TRBV9
CASSLKLDHWGNTIYF TRBJ1-3 TRBV7-2
CSARDGTSGGPGETQYF TRBJ2-5 TRBV20-1
CASSSNQGVDGGYTF TRBJ1-2 TRBV12-3/TRBV12-4
CAISASGNTGELFF TRBJ2-2 TRBV10-3
CASSLAAGGPLEQFF TRBJ2-1 TRBV7-8
CASSSRVDTQYF TRBJ2-3 TRBV7-2
CASNIDRRSGANVLTF TRBJ2-6 TRBV28
CASGVGTDTQYF TRBJ2-3 TRBV12-3/TRBV12-4
CASSRRTPLGETQYF TRBJ2-5 TRBV25-1
CSARALSGSDTQYF TRBJ2-3 TRBV20-1
CASSSRLPAGSTDTQYF TRBJ2-3 TRBV12-3/TRBV12-4
CASSLRHTDTQYF TRBJ2-3 TRBV5-1
CASSDSSTDTLYF TRBJ2-3 TRBV25-1
CASSPGTGVGNSPLHF TRBJ1-6 TRBV7-2
CASSFALHRESNQPQHF TRBJ1-5 TRBV5-1
CASSYSSRLGYEQYF TRBJ2-7 TRBV6-2/TRBV6-3
CSVPGTGVYNEQFF TRBJ2-1 TRBV29-1
CATSGTVGTGELFF TRBJ2-2 TRBV24-1
CSVEIARETDTQYF TRBJ2-3 TRBV29-1
CASSALGSYNEQFF TRBJ2-1 TRBV10-1
CSAGRGKGSYNEQFF TRBJ2-1 TRBV20-1
CSVVTDTDTQYF TRBJ2-3 TRBV29-1
CASSFLEQDGEAFF TRBJ1-1 TRBV5-1
CASSPPGYEQYF TRBJ2-7 TRBV11-2
CASSMSRGYEQYF TRBJ2-7 TRBV19
CSYRDRGTYGYTF TRBJ1-2 TRBV29-1